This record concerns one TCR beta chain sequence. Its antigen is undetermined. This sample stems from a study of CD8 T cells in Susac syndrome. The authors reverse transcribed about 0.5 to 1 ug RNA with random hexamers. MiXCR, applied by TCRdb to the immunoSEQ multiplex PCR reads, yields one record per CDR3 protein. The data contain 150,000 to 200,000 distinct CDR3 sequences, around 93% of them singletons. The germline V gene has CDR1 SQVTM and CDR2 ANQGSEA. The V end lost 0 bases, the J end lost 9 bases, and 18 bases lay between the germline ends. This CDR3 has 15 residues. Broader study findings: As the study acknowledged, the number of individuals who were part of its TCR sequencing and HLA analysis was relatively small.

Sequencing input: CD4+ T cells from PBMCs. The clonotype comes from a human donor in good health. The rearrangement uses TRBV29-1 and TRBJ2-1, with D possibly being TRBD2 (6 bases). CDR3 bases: TGCAGCGTTGAAGAATTCCTAGCGTCGAGCAGTGAGCAGTTCTTC. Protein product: CSVEEFLASSSEQFF.